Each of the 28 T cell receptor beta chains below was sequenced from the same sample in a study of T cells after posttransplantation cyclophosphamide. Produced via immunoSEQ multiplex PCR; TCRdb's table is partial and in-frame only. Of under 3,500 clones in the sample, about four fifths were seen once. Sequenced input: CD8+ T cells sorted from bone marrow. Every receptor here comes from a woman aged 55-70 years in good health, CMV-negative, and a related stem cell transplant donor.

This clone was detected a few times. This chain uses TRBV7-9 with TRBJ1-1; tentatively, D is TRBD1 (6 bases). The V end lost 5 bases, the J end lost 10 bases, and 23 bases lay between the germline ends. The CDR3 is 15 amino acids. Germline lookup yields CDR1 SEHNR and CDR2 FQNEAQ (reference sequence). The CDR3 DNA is TGTGCCAGCAGCCTCACTAGGGGCACAGGGAGTGGAGCTTTCTTT. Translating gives CASSLTRGTGSGAFF.

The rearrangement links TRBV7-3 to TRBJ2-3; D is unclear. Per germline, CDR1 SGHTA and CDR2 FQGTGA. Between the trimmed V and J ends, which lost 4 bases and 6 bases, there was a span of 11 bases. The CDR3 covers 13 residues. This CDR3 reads CASSSLYLDTQYF. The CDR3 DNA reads TGTGCCAGCAGCTCCCTATATCTTGATACGCAGTATTTT.

The chain's CDR3 is CASSLWTGSNTGELFF. The CDR3 region has the DNA TGTGCCAGCAGTCTCTGGACAGGGTCGAACACCGGGGAGCTGTTTTTT. The chain employs TRBV27 and TRBJ2-2; 8 bases map to TRBD1. CDR3 size: 16 residues. CDR1 is MNHEY, CDR2 SMNVEV, per germline (reference sequence). J lost 0 bases, V lost 5 bases, and 5 bases had no gene match.

The DNA of the CDR3 is TGTGCCAGCAGTGATGGGGCAGGGGCGAACACCGGGGAGCTGTTTTTT. It specifies CASSDGAGANTGELFF. This chain joins TRBV25-1 and TRBJ2-2, with D perhaps matching TRBD1 (6 bases). Trimming removed 3 bases at V and 0 bases at J, with 11 bases between. Germline CDR1 is MGHDK and CDR2 is SYGVNS. The CDR3 totals 16 residues.

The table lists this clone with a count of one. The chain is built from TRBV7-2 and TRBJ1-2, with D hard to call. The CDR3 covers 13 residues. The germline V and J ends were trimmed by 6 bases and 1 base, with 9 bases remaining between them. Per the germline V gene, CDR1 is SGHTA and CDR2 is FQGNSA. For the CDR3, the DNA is TGTGCCAGCAGGGCTCAGGTTAACTATGGCTACACCTTC. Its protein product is CASRAQVNYGYTF.

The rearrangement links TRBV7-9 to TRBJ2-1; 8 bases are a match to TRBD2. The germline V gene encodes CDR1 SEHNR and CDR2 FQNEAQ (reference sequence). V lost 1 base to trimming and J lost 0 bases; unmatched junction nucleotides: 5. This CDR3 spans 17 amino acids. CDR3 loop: CASSLGRGGSSYNEQFF. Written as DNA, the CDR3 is TGTGCCAGCAGCTTAGGCCGCGGGGGGTCCTCCTACAATGAGCAGTTCTTC.

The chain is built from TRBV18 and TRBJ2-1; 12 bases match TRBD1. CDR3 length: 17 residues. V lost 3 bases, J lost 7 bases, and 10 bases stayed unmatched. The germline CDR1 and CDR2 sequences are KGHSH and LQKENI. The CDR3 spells CASSPWGQGARRNEQFF. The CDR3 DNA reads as TGTGCCAGCTCACCCTGGGGACAGGGGGCTCGAAGGAATGAGCAGTTCTTC.

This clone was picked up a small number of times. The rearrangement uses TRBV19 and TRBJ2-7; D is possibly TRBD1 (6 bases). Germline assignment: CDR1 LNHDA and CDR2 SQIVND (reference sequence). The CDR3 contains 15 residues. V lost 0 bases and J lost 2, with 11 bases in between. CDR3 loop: CASSIDEGVPYEQYF. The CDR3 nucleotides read TGTGCCAGTAGTATAGACGAGGGGGTCCCCTACGAGCAGTACTTC.

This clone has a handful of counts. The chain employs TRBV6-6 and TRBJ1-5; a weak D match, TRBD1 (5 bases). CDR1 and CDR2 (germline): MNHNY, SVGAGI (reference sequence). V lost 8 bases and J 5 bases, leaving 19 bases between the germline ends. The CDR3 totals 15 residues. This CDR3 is CASGTSWGVDQPQHF. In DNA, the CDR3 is TGTGCCAGCGGAACATCGTGGGGGGTGGATCAGCCCCAGCATTTT.

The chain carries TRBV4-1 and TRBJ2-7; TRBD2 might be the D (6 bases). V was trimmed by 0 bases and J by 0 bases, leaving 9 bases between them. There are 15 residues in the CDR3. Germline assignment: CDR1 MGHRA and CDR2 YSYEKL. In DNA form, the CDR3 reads TGCGCCAGCAGCCAAGATCTTAGCGGCTCCTACGAGCAGTACTTC. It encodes CASSQDLSGSYEQYF.

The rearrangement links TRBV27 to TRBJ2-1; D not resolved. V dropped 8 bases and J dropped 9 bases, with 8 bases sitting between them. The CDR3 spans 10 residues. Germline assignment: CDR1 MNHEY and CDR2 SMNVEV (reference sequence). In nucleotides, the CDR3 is TGTGCCAGCGGTGCGGTTGAGCAGTTCTTC. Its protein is CASGAVEQFF.

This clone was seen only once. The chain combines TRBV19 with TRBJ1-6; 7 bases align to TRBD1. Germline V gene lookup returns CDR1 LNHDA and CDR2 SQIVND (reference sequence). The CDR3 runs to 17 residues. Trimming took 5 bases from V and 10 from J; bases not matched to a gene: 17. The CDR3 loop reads CASSDGLKGADNSPLHF. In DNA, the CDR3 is TGTGCCAGTAGTGACGGATTAAAGGGGGCTGACAACTCACCCCTCCACTTT.

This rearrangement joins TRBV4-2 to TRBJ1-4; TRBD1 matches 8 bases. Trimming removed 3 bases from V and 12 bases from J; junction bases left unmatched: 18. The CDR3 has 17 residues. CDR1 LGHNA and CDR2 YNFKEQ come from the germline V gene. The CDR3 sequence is CASSHPPDRAAGTELFF. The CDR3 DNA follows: TGTGCCAGCAGCCATCCTCCGGACAGGGCAGCAGGGACGGAACTGTTTTTT.

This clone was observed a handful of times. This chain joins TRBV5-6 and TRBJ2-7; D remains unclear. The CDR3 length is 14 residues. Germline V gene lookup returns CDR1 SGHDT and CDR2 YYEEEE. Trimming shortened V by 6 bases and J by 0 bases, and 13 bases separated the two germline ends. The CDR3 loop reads CASTRRYGSYEQYF. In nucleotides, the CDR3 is TGTGCCAGCACCCGTCGGTACGGCTCCTACGAGCAGTACTTC. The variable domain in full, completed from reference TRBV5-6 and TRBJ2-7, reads DAGVTQSPTHLIKTRGQQVTLRCSPKSGHDTVSWYQQALGQGPQFIFQYYEEEERQRGNFPDRFSGHQFPNYSSELNVNALLLGDSALYLCASTRRYGSYEQYFGPGTRLTVT.

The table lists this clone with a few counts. The CDR3 nucleotides read TGTGCCAGCAGCGTAGCAGGGCCTAACTATGGCTACACCTTC. The encoded protein is CASSVAGPNYGYTF. The rearrangement uses TRBV9 and TRBJ1-2, with D tentatively TRBD1 (5 bases). V lost 0 bases and J lost 0, with 6 bases in between. Germline V lookup: CDR1 SGDLS, CDR2 YYNGEE. This CDR3 has 14 amino acids.

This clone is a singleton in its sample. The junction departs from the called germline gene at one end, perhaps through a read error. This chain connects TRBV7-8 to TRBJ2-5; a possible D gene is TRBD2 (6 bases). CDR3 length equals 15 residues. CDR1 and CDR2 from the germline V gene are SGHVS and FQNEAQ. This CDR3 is CASCFFGGAGETQYF. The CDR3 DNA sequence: TGTGCCAGCTGCTTTTTTGGTGGAGCGGGAGAGACCCAGTACTTC.

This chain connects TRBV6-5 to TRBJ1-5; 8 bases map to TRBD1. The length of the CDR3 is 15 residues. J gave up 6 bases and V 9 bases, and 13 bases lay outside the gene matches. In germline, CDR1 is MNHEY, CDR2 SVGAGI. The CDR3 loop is CASRQGPMATQPQHF. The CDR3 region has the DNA TGTGCCAGTCGACAGGGGCCGATGGCGACTCAGCCCCAGCATTTT.

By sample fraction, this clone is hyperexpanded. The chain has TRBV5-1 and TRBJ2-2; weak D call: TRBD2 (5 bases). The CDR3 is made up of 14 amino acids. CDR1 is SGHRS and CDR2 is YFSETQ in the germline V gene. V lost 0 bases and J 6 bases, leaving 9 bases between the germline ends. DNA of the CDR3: TGCGCCAGCAGCTTGGACAGCGGTTCCGGGGAGCTGTTTTTT. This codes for CASSLDSGSGELFF.

CDR3 residues: CASSLGQATYEQYF. DNA of the CDR3: TGTGCCAGCAGCTTAGGGCAGGCCACCTACGAGCAGTACTTC. The chain recombines TRBV7-2 with TRBJ2-7; D is undetermined. From germline, CDR1 is SGHTA and CDR2 FQGNSA. The CDR3 runs 14 residues. V was shortened by 1 base and J by 2 bases, with 9 bases between the two germline ends.

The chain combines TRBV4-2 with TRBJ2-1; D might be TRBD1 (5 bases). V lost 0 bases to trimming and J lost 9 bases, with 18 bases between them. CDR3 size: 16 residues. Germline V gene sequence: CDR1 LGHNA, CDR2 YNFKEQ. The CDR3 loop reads CASSQEAQDTMSEQFF. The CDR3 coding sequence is TGTGCCAGCAGCCAAGAGGCCCAGGACACGATGAGTGAGCAGTTCTTC.

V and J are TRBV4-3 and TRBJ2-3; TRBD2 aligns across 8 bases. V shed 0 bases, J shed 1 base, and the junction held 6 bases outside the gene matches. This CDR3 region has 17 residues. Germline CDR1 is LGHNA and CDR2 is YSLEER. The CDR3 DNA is TGCGCCAGCAGCCAAGATGAAGCGGGAGACCGCACAGATACGCAGTATTTT. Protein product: CASSQDEAGDRTDTQYF.

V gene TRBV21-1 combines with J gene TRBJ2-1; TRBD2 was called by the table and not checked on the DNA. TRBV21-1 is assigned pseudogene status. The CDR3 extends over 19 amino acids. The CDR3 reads CASSKEWALARIYHNEQFF. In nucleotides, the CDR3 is TGTGCCAGCAGCAAAGAATGGGCCCTAGCCAGAATCTACCACAATGAGCAGTTCTTC.

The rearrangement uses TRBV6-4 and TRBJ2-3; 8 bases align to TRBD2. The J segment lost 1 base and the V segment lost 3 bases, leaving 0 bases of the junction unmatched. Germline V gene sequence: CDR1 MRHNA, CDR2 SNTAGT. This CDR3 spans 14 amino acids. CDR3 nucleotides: TGTGCCAGCAGTGAGCGGGGGGGCACAGATACGCAGTATTTT. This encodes CASSERGGTDTQYF.

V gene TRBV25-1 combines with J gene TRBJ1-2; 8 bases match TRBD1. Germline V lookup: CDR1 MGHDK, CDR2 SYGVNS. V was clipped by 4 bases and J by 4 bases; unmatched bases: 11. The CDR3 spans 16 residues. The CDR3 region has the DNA TGTGCCAGCAGTGGTTTCCTTCCAGGGGGCGGCTATGGCTACACCTTC. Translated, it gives CASSGFLPGGGYGYTF.

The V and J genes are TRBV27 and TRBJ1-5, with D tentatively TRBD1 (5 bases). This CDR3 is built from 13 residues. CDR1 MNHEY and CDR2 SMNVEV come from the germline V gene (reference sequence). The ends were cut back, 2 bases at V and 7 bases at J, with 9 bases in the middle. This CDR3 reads CASSLGAAQPQHF. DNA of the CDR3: TGTGCCAGCAGTTTAGGGGCTGCGCAGCCCCAGCATTTT.

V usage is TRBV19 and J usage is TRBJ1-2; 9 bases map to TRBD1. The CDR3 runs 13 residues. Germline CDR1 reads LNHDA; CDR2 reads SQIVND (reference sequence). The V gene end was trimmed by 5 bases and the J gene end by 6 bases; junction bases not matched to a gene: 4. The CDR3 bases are TGTGCCAGTAGTCCGGACAGGGGTGATGGCTACACCTTC. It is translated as CASSPDRGDGYTF.

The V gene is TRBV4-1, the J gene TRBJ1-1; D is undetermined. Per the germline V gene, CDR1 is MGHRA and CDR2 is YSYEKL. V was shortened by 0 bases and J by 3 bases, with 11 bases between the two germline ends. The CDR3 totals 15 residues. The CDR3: CASSQDGGQDTEAFF. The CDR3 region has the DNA TGCGCCAGCAGCCAAGACGGTGGGCAGGACACTGAAGCTTTCTTT.

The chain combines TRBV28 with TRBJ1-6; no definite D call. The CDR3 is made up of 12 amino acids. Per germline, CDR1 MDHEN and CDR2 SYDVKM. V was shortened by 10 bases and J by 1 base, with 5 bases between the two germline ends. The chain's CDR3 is CATRSYNSPLHF. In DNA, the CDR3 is TGTGCCACCCGGTCCTATAATTCACCCCTCCACTTT.